A single sample gave rise to the 5 T cell receptor beta chains below, sequenced in a study of T cell repertoires in cytomegalovirus infection. TCRdb itself ran the reads through MiXCR, one entry per CDR3 protein. The data show roughly 700,000 distinct CDR3 sequences, with 33% seen just once and 18% held by the top ten. The antigens for these receptors are not known. The material sequenced was cultured PBMCs, taken from culture after CMV antigen stimulation. The receptors come from a human donor in good health (CMV status not recorded). Some clones in this sample may be carry-over from other donors' samples.

The chain employs TRBV20-1 and TRBJ2-1; no clear D. Trimming pared 0 bases from V and 4 bases from J, leaving 13 bases between. The CDR3 contains 15 residues. Germline V gives CDR1 DFQATT, CDR2 SNEGSKA (reference sequence). CDR3 residues: CSARDVEAIYNEQFF. CDR3 nucleotide sequence: TGCAGTGCTAGAGATGTAGAGGCCATATACAATGAGCAGTTCTTC.

In its sample, this clonotype was seen a few times. This sequence joins TRBV11-2 and TRBJ1-1; TRBD1 might be the D (5 bases). From germline, CDR1 is SGHAT and CDR2 FQNNGV. The CDR3 totals 14 residues. Trimming stripped 1 base from V and 5 bases from J, with 11 bases between. The CDR3 here is CASSLVRTPTEAFF. CDR3 bases: TGTGCCAGCAGCTTAGTGCGGACACCTACTGAAGCTTTCTTT.

The table lists this clonotype with a few counts. The V call is TRBV4-1, the J call TRBJ2-3; no firm D call. Trimming took off 1 base at V and 2 bases at J, with 13 bases between the two ends. The germline V gene has CDR1 MGHRA and CDR2 YSYEKL. The CDR3 is made up of 16 amino acids. The CDR3 loop is CASSQVGRSITDTQYF. The CDR3 DNA reads TGCGCCAGCAGCCAAGTCGGGCGGAGTATCACAGATACGCAGTATTTT.

This clonotype came up many times. The rearrangement uses TRBV4-3 and TRBJ2-5, with 11 nucleotides matching TRBD2. The germline V gene has CDR1 LGHNA and CDR2 YSLEER. The CDR3 spans 15 residues. Trimming took 2 bases from V and 5 from J; bases not matched to a gene: 4. CDR3 nucleotides: TGCGCCAGCAGCCAATTAGCGGGAGGGACGGAGACCCAGTACTTC. Amino acids: CASSQLAGGTETQYF.

This chain joins TRBV2 and TRBJ1-5; 9 nucleotides line up with TRBD1. Per the germline V gene, CDR1 is SNHLY and CDR2 is FYNNEI. CDR3 length: 12 amino acids. Trimming took 3 bases from V and 9 from J; bases not matched to a gene: 0. CDR3 coding DNA: TGTGCCAGCAGTGAGGGACAGGGGCCCCAGCATTTT. Protein product: CASSEGQGPQHF.